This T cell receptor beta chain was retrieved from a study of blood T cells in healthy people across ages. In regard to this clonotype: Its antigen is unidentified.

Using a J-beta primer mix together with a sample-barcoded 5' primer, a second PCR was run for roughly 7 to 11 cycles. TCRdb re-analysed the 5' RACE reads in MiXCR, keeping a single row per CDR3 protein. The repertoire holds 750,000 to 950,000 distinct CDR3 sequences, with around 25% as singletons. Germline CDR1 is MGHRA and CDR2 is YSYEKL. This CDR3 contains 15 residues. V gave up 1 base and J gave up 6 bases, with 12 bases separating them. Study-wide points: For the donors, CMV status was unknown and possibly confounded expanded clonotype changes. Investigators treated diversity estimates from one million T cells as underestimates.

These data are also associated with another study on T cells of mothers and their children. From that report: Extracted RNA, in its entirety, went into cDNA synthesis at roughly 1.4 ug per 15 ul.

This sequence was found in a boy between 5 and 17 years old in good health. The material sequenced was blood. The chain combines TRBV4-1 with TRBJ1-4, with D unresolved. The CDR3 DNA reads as TGCGCCAGCAGCCAAGTGAGAGAGGCGGATGAAAAACTGTTTTTT. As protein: CASSQVREADEKLFF.